This is a list of T cell receptor beta chains from one sample in a study of post-analysis software for immune sequencing data. TCRdb recomputed calls from the PCR reads with MiXCR, one row per CDR3 protein. Here the sample spans 250,000 to 300,000 distinct CDR3 sequences, about 40% being singletons. What was sequenced was blood. The source of these receptors is a girl aged 10 to 17 with multiple sclerosis. Each CDR3 is given with its conserved first and last residue. D genes are given only for firm matches. Clone size, where shown, is once, few, many, or a class for clones that have expanded.

D	V	size	J	CDR3	DNA
-	TRBV2	-	TRBJ2-2	CASRNEQGFTGELFF	TGTGCCAGCAGGAACGAACAGGGATTCACCGGGGAGCTGTTTTTT
TRBD1	TRBV7-7	many	TRBJ2-7	CATDRAHEQYF	TGTGCTACGGACAGGGCTCACGAGCAGTACTTC
-	TRBV20-1	many	TRBJ2-5	CSARRPREETQYF	TGCAGTGCCCGCCGGCCGAGGGAAGAGACCCAGTACTTC
-	TRBV6-5	-	TRBJ1-1	CASSTGSTEAFF	TGTGCCAGCAGTACCGGGTCCACTGAAGCTTTCTTT
TRBD2	TRBV20-1	-	TRBJ2-1	CSASKLAGAYNEQFF	TGCAGTGCTAGTAAACTAGCGGGAGCTTACAATGAGCAGTTCTTC
TRBD1	TRBV6-6	many	TRBJ1-1	CASSNRGKTTEAFF	TGTGCCAGCAGTAACAGGGGTAAGACCACTGAAGCTTTCTTT
-	TRBV20-1	many	TRBJ1-1	CSASATEAFF	TGCAGTGCCAGTGCCACTGAAGCTTTCTTT
-	TRBV28	many	TRBJ2-3	CASNDSTDTQYF	TGTGCCAGCAACGACAGCACAGATACGCAGTATTTT
-	TRBV5-1	-	TRBJ1-1	CASSTGRGGLNTEAFF	TGCGCCAGCAGCACCGGACGAGGTGGATTGAACACTGAAGCTTTCTTT
TRBD1	TRBV5-1	many	TRBJ2-3	CASSSGQGATPQYF	TGCGCCAGCAGCTCGGGACAGGGGGCCACTCCGCAGTATTTT
-	TRBV5-1	few	TRBJ2-1	CASSFGGLEPYNEQFF	TGCGCCAGCAGCTTTGGAGGGCTAGAGCCCTACAATGAGCAGTTCTTC
TRBD2	TRBV6-1	-	TRBJ2-3	CASGSLAAGAGGGTDTQYF	TGTGCCAGCGGGTCCCTAGCGGCGGGTGCGGGAGGGGGGACAGATACGCAGTATTTT
-	TRBV9	many	TRBJ2-4	CASSEGWGPNIQYF	TGTGCCAGCAGCGAAGGGTGGGGGCCCAACATTCAGTACTTC
-	TRBV9	-	TRBJ2-3	CASKPGPSTDTQYF	TGTGCCAGCAAGCCGGGACCTAGCACAGATACGCAGTATTTT
-	TRBV20-1	-	TRBJ2-4	CSARDEGEGAKNIQYF	TGCAGTGCTAGAGACGAGGGGGAGGGAGCCAAAAACATTCAGTACTTC
-	TRBV21-1	few	TRBJ1-6	CASSKDRQGGNSPLHF	TGTGCCAGCAGCAAAGACAGGCAGGGAGGCAATTCACCCCTCCACTTT
TRBD1	TRBV24-1	many	TRBJ1-5	CATSADGTGNQPQHF	TGTGCCACCAGTGCTGACGGGACAGGGAATCAGCCCCAGCATTTT
TRBD1	TRBV12-3/TRBV12-4	-	TRBJ1-5	CASSLGGQGRQPQHF	TGTGCCAGCAGTTTAGGTGGACAGGGTAGGCAGCCCCAGCATTTT
TRBD2	TRBV20-1	many	TRBJ2-1	CSVPPSGTLEQFF	TGCAGTGTGCCGCCTAGCGGGACTCTTGAGCAGTTCTTC
TRBD2	TRBV25-1	many	TRBJ2-3	CASDSGGTTDTQYF	TGTGCCAGCGATAGCGGGGGGACCACAGATACGCAGTATTTT